A selection of T cell receptor beta chains follows, all from one sample in a study of early T cells in non-severe SARS-CoV-2 infection. TCRdb fed the 5' RACE reads into MiXCR, producing one record per CDR3 protein. Among roughly 52,000 distinct CDR3 sequences listed, 6.5% to 9% were seen once. Sequencing was carried out using whole blood. The receptors come from an adult who was a healthcare worker with PCR-confirmed SARS-CoV-2 infection or an uninfected control (not recorded which). Each CDR3 is given with its conserved first and last residue. The D gene is left open where the match is weak. The size entry is marked missing in some rows and otherwise reads once, few, many or a size class.

TRBD1 | TRBJ2-1 | many | TRBV7-6 | TGTGCCAGCAGCTTTTGGCCCGTTACAGGGGGGTCAGACAATGAGCAGTTCTTC | CASSFWPVTGGSDNEQFF
. | TRBJ2-6 | . | TRBV7-3 | TGTGCCAGCAGCTTAAAGGGCAGGCTGGGATCTGGGGCCAACGTCCTGACTTTC | CASSLKGRLGSGANVLTF
TRBD1 | TRBJ1-1 | few | TRBV7-8 | TGTGCCAGCAGCTTAGCGGGGACAGCATTTGAAGCTTTCTTT | CASSLAGTAFEAFF
TRBD1 | TRBJ1-4 | many | TRBV5-1 | TGCGCCAGCAGCATGAACAGGGGAGTAGGTGAAAAACTGTTTTTT | CASSMNRGVGEKLFF
TRBD1 | TRBJ1-4 | many | TRBV13 | TGTGCCAGCAGCTTAGAAGGGGGCGGTGAAAAACTGTTTTTT | CASSLEGGGEKLFF
. | TRBJ2-1 | few | TRBV7-8 | TGTGCCAGCAGCCCTACACCCCCGGGAGCTTCCTCCTACAATGAGCAGTTCTTC | CASSPTPPGASSYNEQFF
. | TRBJ2-1 | many | TRBV6-1 | TGTGCCAGCACCCCAGGGATCAATGAGCAGTTCTTC | CASTPGINEQFF
. | TRBJ1-1 | many | TRBV29-1 | TGCAGCGTTATGGGGGACACTGAAGCTTTCTTT | CSVMGDTEAFF
. | TRBJ1-1 | few | TRBV20-1 | TGCAGTGCTAGAGATCGGCCCGGACACTCAAACACTGAAGCTTTCTTT | CSARDRPGHSNTEAFF
. | TRBJ2-1 | . | TRBV7-8 | TGTGCCAGCAGCTCCCGGGCCAGCTCCTACAATGAGCAGTTCTTC | CASSSRASSYNEQFF
TRBD1 | TRBJ1-6 | few | TRBV6-1 | TGTGCCACCTATCTGTTTGCCGGGACAGTCAATTCACCCCTCCACTTT | CATYLFAGTVNSPLHF
. | TRBJ2-3 | . | TRBV7-6 | TGTGCCAGCAGCTCATCCCTTGGCACAGATACGCAGTATTTT | CASSSSLGTDTQYF
. | TRBJ1-1 | . | TRBV11-2 | TGTGCCAGCAGCCACAGACAGACACTTAACACTGAAGCTTTCTTT | CASSHRQTLNTEAFF
. | TRBJ1-2 | many | TRBV3-1 | TGTGCCAGCAGCCGCCGAGGGGTGGATGGCTACACCTTC | CASSRRGVDGYTF
. | TRBJ2-3 | . | TRBV5-4 | TGTGCCAGCAGCCCCGACTCGCGGCCCACAGATACGCAGTATTTT | CASSPDSRPTDTQYF
. | TRBJ1-1 | . | TRBV14 | TGTGCCAGCAGCCAAGGGGTTCTCACTGAAGCTTTCTTT | CASSQGVLTEAFF
. | TRBJ2-7 | few | TRBV7-9 | TGTGCCAGCAGCTTCTCAACCCGCACCTACGAGCAGTACTTC | CASSFSTRTYEQYF
. | TRBJ2-7 | few | TRBV30 | TGTGCCTGGAGTGTACCCGGGGGAGAGCAGTACTTC | CAWSVPGGEQYF
TRBD1 | TRBJ2-7 | . | TRBV29-1 | TGCAGCGTTGTGGGACAGTCCTACCAGCAGTACTTC | CSVVGQSYQQYF
TRBD1 | TRBJ2-2 | . | TRBV9 | TGTGCCAGCAGCGTAGTCCCAGGGGGGAACACCGGGGAGCTGTTTTTT | CASSVVPGGNTGELFF
. | TRBJ2-4 | many | TRBV18 | TGTGCCAGCTCACCTTCCGACAGTAACATTCAGTACTTC | CASSPSDSNIQYF
. | TRBJ1-1 | many | TRBV12-3/TRBV12-4 | TGTGCCAGCAGTTCGATGGCCCCGGAGGCTTTCTTT | CASSSMAPEAFF
. | TRBJ1-1 | . | TRBV27 | TGTGCCAGCAGGGGATACACTGAAGCTTTCTTT | CASRGYTEAFF
. | TRBJ2-7 | many | TRBV7-2 | TGTGCCAGCAGCTTAACCCCCTACGAGCAGTACTTC | CASSLTPYEQYF
. | TRBJ2-3 | many | TRBV7-7 | TGTGCTAGCAGCCCACTATCAGGGCTTAGCACAGATACGCAGTATTTT | CASSPLSGLSTDTQYF
. | TRBJ1-1 | few | TRBV29-1 | TGCAGCGCCACAGGTCAGGATCGTGAAGCTTTCTTT | CSATGQDREAFF
. | TRBJ1-2 | few | TRBV6-1 | TGTGCCAGCAGCCTCATCCAAAGGGCCTATGGCTACACCTTC | CASSLIQRAYGYTF
TRBD1 | TRBJ2-1 | few | TRBV24-1 | TGTGCCACCAGTGGGCGAGGGGGACAGAGGCCTTACAATGAGCAGTTCTTC | CATSGRGGQRPYNEQFF
. | TRBJ1-5 | many | TRBV28 | TGTGCCAGCAGTCTCACAGGCAATCAGCCCCAGCATTTT | CASSLTGNQPQHF
. | TRBJ1-1 | many | TRBV2 | TGTGCCAGCAGGGAGGGGGTGATGAACACTGAAGCTTTCTTT | CASREGVMNTEAFF
. | TRBJ2-7 | many | TRBV12-3/TRBV12-4 | TGTGCCAGCAGTTTCATCCGGGGGCCGGGGTACGAGCAGTACTTC | CASSFIRGPGYEQYF
. | TRBJ2-1 | . | TRBV7-2 | TGTGCCAGCAGCTTCGACACCAATGAGCAGTTCTTC | CASSFDTNEQFF
. | TRBJ1-2 | . | TRBV7-3 | TGTGCCAGCAGCTTAACACAGGTTAATGGCTACACCTTC | CASSLTQVNGYTF
. | TRBJ1-5 | . | TRBV7-2 | TGTGCCAGTTCGACAGGCCCTGGGCAGCCCCAGCATTTT | CASSTGPGQPQHF
TRBD1 | TRBJ2-3 | many | TRBV27 | TGTGCCAGCAGCCTGGACAGGAGCACAGATACGCAGTATTTT | CASSLDRSTDTQYF
TRBD2 | TRBJ2-2 | . | TRBV6-2/TRBV6-3 | TGTGCCAGCAGTTGGCTCGGCGGGAGGGGCACCGGGGAGCTGTTTTTT | CASSWLGGRGTGELFF
. | TRBJ1-1 | many | TRBV7-9 | TGTGCCAGCAGCTCTCAGAAACGGACAGCCGAAGCTTTCTTT | CASSSQKRTAEAFF
TRBD2 | TRBJ2-7 | many | TRBV6-2/TRBV6-3 | TGTGCCAGCAGTTATACCGGGACTAGCGGGACCGGTTCTTTGAGCTACGAGCAGTACTTC | CASSYTGTSGTGSLSYEQYF
. | TRBJ1-3 | few | TRBV7-2 | TGTGCCAGCAGCTTTTTGGGTGTCCGTCCCTCTGGAAACACCATATATTTT | CASSFLGVRPSGNTIYF
TRBD1 | TRBJ1-6 | few | TRBV20-1 | TGCAGTATCCATGGACAGGGGGCTTCACCCCTCCACTTT | CSIHGQGASPLHF
. | TRBJ2-3 | . | TRBV7-3 | TGTGCCAGCAGCTTAGGGACAGTAGCGGGGAGGGATACGCAGTATTTT | CASSLGTVAGRDTQYF